This TCR beta chain is from a study of shared clonotypes between healthy human individuals. The trim removed 6 bases at V and 1 base at J, leaving 7 bases unmatched. The CDR3 has 15 residues. The germline CDR1 and CDR2 sequences are SGHNT and YYREEE (reference sequence). General study results and limits: Among non-shared clonotypes, generation probabilities were lower than among those shared by all four donors.

Generated by immunoSEQ multiplex PCR, the TCRdb table keeps only in-frame clones and is missing some. Here the sample spans under 200,000 clones, approximately 92% being singletons. In the case of this clone: The antigen is unknown.

The sequenced sample was naive CD4+ T cells sorted from blood. This sample's subset: CD45RA+ positively selected. The chain links TRBV5-4 to TRBJ2-1, with 7 bases aligning to TRBD1. This clonotype originated in a woman in her twenties or thirties in good health. CDR3 region: CASIQKTGSYNEQFF. Here the CDR3 DNA reads TGTGCCAGCATCCAAAAGACAGGGTCCTACAATGAGCAGTTCTTC.